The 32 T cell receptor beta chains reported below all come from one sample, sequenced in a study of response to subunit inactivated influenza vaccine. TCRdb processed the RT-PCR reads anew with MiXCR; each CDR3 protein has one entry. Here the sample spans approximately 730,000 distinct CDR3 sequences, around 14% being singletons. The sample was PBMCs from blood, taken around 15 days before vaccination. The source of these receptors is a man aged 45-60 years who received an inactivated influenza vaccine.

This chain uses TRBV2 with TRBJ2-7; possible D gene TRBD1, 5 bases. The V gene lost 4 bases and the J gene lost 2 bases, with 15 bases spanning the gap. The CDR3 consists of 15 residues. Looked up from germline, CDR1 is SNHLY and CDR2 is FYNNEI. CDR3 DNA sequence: TGTGCCAGCAGTGGAATTCGGACACAGGCCTACGAGCAGTACTTC. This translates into CASSGIRTQAYEQYF.

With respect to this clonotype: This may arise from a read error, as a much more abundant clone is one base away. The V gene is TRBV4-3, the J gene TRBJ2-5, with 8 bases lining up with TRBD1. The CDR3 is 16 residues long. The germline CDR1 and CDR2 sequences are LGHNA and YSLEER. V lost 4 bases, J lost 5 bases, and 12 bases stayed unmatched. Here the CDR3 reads CASSLESRGRGETQYF. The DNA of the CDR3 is TGCGCCAGCAGCCTCGAAAGCAGGGGGCGCGGGGAGACCCAGTACTTC.

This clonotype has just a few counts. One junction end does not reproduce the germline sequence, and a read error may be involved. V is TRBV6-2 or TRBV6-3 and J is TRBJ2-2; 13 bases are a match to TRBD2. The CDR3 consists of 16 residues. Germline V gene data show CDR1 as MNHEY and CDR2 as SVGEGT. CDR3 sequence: CASSSGTSGNIGELFF. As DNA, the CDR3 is TGTGCCAGCAGTTCCGGGACTAGCGGGAACATCGGGGAGCTGTTTTTT.

As DNA, the CDR3 is TGTGCCAGCTACAGAGGCTCTAACTTGGGGGCGAACACCGGGGAGCTGTTTTTT. Translated, it gives CASYRGSNLGANTGELFF. V usage is TRBV11-1 and J usage is TRBJ2-2; either TRBD1 or TRBD2 may supply D (5 bases each). The CDR3 covers 18 residues. Germline CDR1 is SGHAT and CDR2 is FQDESV (reference sequence). Trimming removed 8 bases at V and 0 bases at J, with 22 bases between.

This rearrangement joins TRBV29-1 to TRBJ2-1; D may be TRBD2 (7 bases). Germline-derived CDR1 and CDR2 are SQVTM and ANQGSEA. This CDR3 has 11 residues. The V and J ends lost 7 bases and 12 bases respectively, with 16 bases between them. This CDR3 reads CSGLRGGRQFF. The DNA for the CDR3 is TGCAGCGGTCTTAGGGGGGGACGGCAGTTCTTC.

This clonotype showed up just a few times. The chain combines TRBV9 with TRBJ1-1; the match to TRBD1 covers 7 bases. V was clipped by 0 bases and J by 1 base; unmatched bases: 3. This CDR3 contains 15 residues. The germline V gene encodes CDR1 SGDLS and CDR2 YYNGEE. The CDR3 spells CASSVGSGGNTEAFF. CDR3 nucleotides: TGTGCCAGCAGCGTAGGGTCAGGGGGGAACACTGAAGCTTTCTTT.

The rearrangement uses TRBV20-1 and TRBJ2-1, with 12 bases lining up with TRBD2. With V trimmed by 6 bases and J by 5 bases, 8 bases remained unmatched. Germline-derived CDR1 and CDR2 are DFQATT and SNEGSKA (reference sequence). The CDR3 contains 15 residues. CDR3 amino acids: CSAQTSGSNHNEQFF. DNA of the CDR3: TGCAGTGCACAGACTAGCGGGAGCAACCACAATGAGCAGTTCTTC.

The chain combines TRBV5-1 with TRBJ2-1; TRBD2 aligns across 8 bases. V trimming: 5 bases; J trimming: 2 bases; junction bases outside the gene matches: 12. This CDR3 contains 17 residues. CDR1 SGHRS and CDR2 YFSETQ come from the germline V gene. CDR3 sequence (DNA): TGCGCCAGCAGAGGAAGGAGCGGGAGTTCCGCCTACAATGAGCAGTTCTTC. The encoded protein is CASRGRSGSSAYNEQFF.

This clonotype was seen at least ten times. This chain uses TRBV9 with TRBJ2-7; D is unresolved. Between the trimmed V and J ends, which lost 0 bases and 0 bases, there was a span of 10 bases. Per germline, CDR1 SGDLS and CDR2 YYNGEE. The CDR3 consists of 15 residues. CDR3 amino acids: CASSVGTLTSYEQYF. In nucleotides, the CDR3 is TGTGCCAGCAGCGTAGGTACGCTAACCTCCTACGAGCAGTACTTC.

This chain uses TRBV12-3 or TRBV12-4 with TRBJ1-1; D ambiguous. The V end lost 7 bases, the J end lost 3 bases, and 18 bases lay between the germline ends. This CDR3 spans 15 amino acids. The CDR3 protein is CASKLDMGSYTEAFF. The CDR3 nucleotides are TGTGCCAGCAAGTTGGATATGGGATCGTACACTGAAGCTTTCTTT.

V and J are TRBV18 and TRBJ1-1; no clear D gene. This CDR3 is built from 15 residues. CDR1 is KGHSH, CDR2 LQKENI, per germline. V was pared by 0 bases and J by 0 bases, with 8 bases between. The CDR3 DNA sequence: TGTGCCAGCTCACCACCAGCGGTGATGAACACTGAAGCTTTCTTT. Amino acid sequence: CASSPPAVMNTEAFF. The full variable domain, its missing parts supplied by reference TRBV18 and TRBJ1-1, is NAGVMQNPRHLVRRRGQEARLRCSPMKGHSHVYWYRQLPEEGLKFMVYLQKENIIDESGMPKERFSAEFPKEGPSILRIQQVVRGDSAAYFCASSPPAVMNTEAFFGQGTRLTVV.

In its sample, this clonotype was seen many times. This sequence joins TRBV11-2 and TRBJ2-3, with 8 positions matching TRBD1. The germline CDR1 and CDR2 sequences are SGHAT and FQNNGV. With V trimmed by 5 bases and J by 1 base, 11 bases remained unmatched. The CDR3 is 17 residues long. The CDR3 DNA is TGTGCCAGCAGCCCCCGTCGCTGGACAGGGCGCACAGATACGCAGTATTTT. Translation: CASSPRRWTGRTDTQYF.

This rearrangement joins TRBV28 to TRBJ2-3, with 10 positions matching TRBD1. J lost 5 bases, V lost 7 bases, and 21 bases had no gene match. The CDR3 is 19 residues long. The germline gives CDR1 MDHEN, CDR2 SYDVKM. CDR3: CASTSPGQGFDPHGDTQYF. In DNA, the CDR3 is TGTGCCAGCACTAGTCCGGGACAGGGGTTTGACCCCCATGGAGATACGCAGTATTTT.

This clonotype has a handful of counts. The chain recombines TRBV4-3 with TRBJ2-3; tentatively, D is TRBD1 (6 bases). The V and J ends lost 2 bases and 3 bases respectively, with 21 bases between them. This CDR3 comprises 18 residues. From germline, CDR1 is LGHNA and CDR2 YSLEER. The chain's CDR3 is CASSQLTHRGQGTDTQYF. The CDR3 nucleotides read TGCGCCAGCAGCCAACTTACCCACAGAGGCCAGGGGACAGATACGCAGTATTTT.

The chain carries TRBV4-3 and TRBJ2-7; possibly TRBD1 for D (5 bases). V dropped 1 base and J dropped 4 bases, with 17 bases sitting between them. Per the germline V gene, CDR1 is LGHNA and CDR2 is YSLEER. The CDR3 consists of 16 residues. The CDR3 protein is CASSQVYRQGGYEQYF. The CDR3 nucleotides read TGCGCCAGCAGCCAAGTATATCGCCAGGGTGGGTACGAGCAGTACTTC.

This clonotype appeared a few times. CDR3 sequence reads: CASKQGGGETQYF. CDR3 coding DNA: TGTGCCAGCAAACAGGGCGGGGGAGAGACCCAGTACTTC. This chain joins TRBV2 and TRBJ2-5; D might be TRBD2 (7 bases). From germline, CDR1 is SNHLY and CDR2 FYNNEI. Trimming took off 7 bases at V and 4 bases at J, with 13 bases between the two ends. This CDR3 comprises 13 residues.

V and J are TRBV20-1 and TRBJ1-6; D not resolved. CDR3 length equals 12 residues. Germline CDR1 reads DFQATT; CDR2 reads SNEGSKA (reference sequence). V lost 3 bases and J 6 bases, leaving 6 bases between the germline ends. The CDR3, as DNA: TGCAGTGCTAGGGGATCTAATTCACCCCTCCACTTT. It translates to CSARGSNSPLHF.

The CDR3 here is CASSVSAPAVFTDTQYF. In DNA, the CDR3 is TGTGCCAGCAGCGTAAGCGCCCCAGCGGTCTTTACAGATACGCAGTATTTT. This chain connects TRBV9 to TRBJ2-3; a weak D match, TRBD2 (5 bases). V was shortened by 1 base and J by 3 bases, with 18 bases between the two germline ends. In germline, CDR1 is SGDLS, CDR2 YYNGEE. The CDR3 consists of 17 residues.

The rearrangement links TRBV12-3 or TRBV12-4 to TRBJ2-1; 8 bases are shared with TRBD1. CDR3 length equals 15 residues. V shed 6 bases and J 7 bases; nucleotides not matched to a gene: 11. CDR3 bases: TGTGCCAGCAGGGCCCCGGACAGGGTAAAAAATGAGCAGTTCTTC. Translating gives CASRAPDRVKNEQFF.

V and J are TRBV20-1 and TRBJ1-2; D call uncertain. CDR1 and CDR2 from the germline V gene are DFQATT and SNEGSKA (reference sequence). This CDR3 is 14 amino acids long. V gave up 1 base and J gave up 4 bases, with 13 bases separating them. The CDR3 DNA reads TGCAGTGCTAGAGTTTTGAAGGGATCCTATGGCTACACCTTC. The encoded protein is CSARVLKGSYGYTF.

Here the CDR3 DNA reads TGTGCCAGCTCGAGACTAGCGGGGGCGAGGGATACGCAGTATTTT. Residues: CASSRLAGARDTQYF. J is TRBJ2-3 and V is TRBV18, with 12 bases aligning to TRBD2. Germline trimming cut 6 bases from V and 6 bases from J; bases unmatched to any gene: 7. The germline CDR1 and CDR2 sequences are KGHSH and LQKENI. The CDR3 extends over 15 amino acids.

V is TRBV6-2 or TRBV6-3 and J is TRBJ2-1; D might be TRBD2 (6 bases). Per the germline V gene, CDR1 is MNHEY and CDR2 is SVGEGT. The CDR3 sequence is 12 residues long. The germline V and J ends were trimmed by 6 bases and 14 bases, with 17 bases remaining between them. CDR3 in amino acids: CASRGGGSKKFF. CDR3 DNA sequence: TGTGCCAGCAGGGGAGGCGGTTCCAAGAAGTTCTTC.

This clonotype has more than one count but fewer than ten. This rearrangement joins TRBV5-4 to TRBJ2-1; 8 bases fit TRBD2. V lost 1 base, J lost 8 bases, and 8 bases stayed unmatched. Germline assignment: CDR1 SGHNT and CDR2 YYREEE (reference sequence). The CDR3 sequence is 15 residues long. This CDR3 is CASSLSAGGLDEQFF. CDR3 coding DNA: TGTGCCAGCAGCTTGTCGGCGGGAGGCTTGGATGAGCAGTTCTTC.

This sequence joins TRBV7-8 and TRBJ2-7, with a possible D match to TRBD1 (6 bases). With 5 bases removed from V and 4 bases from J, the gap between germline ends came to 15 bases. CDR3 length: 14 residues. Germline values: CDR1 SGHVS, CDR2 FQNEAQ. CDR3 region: CASSIGQSPYEQYF. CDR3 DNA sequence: TGTGCCAGCAGCATAGGACAGAGCCCTTACGAGCAGTACTTC. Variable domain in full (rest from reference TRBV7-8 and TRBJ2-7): GAGVSQSPRYKVAKRGQDVALRCDPISGHVSLFWYQQALGQGPEFLTYFQNEAQLDKSGLPSDRFFAERPEGSVSTLKIQRTQQEDSAVYLCASSIGQSPYEQYFGPGTRLTVT.

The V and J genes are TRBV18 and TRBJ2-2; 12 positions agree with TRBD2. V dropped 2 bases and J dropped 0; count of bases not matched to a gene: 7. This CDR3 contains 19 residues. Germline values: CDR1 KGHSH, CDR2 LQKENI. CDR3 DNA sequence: TGTGCCAGCTCACCAAGGACTAGCGGGGTGATCGCGAACACCGGGGAGCTGTTTTTT. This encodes CASSPRTSGVIANTGELFF.

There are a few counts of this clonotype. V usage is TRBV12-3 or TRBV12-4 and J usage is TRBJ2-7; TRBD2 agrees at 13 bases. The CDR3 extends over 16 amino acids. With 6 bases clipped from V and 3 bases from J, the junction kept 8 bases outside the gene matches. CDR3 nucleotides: TGTGCCAGCAGCCACGGGACTAGCGGGACCGACTACGAGCAGTACTTC. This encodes CASSHGTSGTDYEQYF.

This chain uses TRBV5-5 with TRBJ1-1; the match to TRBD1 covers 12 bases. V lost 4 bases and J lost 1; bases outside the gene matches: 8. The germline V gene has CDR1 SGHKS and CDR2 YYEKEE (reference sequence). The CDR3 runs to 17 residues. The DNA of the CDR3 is TGTGCCAGCAGCCCAGGGACAGGGGGCTTTGGGAACACTGAAGCTTTCTTT. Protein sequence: CASSPGTGGFGNTEAFF. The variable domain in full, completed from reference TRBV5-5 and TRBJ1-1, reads DAGVTQSPTHLIKTRGQQVTLRCSPISGHKSVSWYQQVLGQGPQFIFQYYEKEERGRGNFPDRFSARQFPNYSSELNVNALLLGDSALYLCASSPGTGGFGNTEAFFGQGTRLTVV.

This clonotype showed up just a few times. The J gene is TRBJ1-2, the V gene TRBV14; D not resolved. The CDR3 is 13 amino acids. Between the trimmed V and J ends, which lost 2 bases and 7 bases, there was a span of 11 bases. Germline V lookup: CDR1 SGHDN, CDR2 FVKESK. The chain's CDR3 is CASSQWTSGGYTF. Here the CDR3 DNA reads TGTGCCAGCAGCCAATGGACCTCGGGTGGCTACACCTTC.

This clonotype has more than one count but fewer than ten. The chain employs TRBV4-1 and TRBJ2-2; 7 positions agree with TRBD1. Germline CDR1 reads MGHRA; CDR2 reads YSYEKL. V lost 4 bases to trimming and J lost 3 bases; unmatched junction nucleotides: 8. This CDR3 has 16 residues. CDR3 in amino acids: CASSPGTEIYTGELFF. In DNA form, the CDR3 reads TGCGCCAGCAGCCCTGGGACAGAAATATACACCGGGGAGCTGTTTTTT.

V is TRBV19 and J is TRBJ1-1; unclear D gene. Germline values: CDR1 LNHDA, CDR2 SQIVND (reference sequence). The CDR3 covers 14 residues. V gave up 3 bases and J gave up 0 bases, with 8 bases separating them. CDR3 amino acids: CASSIPAMNTEAFF. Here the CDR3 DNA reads TGTGCCAGTAGTATTCCAGCAATGAACACTGAAGCTTTCTTT.

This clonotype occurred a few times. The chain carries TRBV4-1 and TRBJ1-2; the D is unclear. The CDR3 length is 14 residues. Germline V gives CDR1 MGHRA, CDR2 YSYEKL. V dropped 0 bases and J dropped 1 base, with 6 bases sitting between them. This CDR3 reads CASSQDPVNYGYTF. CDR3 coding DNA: TGCGCCAGCAGCCAAGATCCAGTTAACTATGGCTACACCTTC.

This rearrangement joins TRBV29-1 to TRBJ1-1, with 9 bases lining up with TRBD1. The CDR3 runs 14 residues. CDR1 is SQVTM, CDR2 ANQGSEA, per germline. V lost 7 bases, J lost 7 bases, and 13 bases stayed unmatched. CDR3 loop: CSARSGTGHSEAFF. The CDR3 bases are TGCAGCGCCCGATCCGGGACAGGGCACAGTGAAGCTTTCTTT. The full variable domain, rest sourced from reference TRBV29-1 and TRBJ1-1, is SAVISQKPSRDICQRGTSLTIQCQVDSQVTMMFWYRQQPGQSLTLIATANQGSEATYESGFVIDKFPISRPNLTFSTLTVSNMSPEDSSIYLCSARSGTGHSEAFFGQGTRLTVV.